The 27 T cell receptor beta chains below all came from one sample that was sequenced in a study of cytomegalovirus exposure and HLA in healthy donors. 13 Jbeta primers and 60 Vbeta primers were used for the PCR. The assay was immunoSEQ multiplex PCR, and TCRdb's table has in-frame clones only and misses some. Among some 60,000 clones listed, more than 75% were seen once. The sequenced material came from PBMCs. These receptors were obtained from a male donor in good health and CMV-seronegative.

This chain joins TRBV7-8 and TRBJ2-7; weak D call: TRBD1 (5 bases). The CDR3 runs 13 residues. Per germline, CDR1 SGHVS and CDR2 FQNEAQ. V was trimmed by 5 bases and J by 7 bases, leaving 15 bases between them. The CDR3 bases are TGTGCCAGCAGCACGCAGGGATTAAGGGAGCAGTACTTC. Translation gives CASSTQGLREQYF. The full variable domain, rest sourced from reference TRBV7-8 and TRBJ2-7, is GAGVSQSPRYKVAKRGQDVALRCDPISGHVSLFWYQQALGQGPEFLTYFQNEAQLDKSGLPSDRFFAERPEGSVSTLKIQRTQQEDSAVYLCASSTQGLREQYFGPGTRLTVT.

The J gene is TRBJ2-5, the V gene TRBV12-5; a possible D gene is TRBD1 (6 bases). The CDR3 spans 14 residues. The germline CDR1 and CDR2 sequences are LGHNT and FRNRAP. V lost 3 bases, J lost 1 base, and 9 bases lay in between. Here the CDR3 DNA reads TGTGCTAGTGGTTTTACAGGGTCCCAAGAGACCCAGTACTTC. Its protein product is CASGFTGSQETQYF.

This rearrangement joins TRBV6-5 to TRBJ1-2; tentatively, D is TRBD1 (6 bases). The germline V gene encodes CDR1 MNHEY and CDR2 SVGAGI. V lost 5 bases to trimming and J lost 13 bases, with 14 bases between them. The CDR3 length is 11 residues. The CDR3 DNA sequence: TGTGCCAGCAGTGATGCAGGGGAACGCACCTTC. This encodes CASSDAGERTF.

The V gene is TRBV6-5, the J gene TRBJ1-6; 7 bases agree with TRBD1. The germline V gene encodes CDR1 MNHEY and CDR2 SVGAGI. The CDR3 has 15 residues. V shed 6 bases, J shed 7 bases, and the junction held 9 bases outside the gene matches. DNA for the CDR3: TGTGCCAGCAGGAATCCGGGACAGCTGAATTCACCCCTCCACTTT. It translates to CASRNPGQLNSPLHF.

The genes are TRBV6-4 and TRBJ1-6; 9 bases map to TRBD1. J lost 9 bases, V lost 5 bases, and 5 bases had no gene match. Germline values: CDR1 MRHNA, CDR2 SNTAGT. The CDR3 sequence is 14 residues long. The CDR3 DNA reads TGTGCCAGCAGTCCGGGACAGGGAAGTTCACCCCTCCACTTT. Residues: CASSPGQGSSPLHF.

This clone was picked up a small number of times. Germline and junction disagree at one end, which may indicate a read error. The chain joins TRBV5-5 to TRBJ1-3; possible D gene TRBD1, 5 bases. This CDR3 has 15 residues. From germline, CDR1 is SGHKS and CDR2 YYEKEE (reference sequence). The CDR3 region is CASSQESGLGNTIYF. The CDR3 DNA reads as TGCGCCAGCAGCCAAGAGTCAGGGCTCGGAAACACCATATATTTT. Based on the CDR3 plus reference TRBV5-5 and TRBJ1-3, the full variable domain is DAGVTQSPTHLIKTRGQQVTLRCSPISGHKSVSWYQQVLGQGPQFIFQYYEKEERGRGNFPDRFSARQFPNYSSELNVNALLLGDSALYLCASSQESGLGNTIYFGEGSWLTVV.

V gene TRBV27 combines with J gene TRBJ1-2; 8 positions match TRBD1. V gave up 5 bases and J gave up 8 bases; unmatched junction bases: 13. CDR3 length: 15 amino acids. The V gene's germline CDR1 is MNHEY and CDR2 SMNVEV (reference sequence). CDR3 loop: CASSQRQGMVRGYTF. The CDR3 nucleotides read TGTGCCAGCAGTCAGAGACAGGGGATGGTTAGGGGCTACACCTTC.

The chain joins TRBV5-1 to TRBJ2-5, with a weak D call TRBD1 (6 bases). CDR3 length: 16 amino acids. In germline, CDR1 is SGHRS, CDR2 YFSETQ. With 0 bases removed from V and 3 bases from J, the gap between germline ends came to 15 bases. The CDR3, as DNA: TGCGCCAGCAGCTTGGTTGGCACGGACAGAGAAGAGACCCAGTACTTC. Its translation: CASSLVGTDREETQYF.

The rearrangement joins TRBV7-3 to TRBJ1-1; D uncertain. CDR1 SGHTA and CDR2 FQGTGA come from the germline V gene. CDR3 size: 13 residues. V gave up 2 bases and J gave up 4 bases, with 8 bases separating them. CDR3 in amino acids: CASSLWSTTEAFF. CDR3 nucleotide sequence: TGTGCCAGCAGCTTATGGAGCACCACTGAAGCTTTCTTT.

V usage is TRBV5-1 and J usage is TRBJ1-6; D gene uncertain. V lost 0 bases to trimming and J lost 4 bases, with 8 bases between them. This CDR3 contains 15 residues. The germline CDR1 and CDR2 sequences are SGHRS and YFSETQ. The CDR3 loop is CASSLESGYNSPLHF. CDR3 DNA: TGCGCCAGCAGCTTGGAGTCCGGTTATAATTCACCCCTCCACTTT.

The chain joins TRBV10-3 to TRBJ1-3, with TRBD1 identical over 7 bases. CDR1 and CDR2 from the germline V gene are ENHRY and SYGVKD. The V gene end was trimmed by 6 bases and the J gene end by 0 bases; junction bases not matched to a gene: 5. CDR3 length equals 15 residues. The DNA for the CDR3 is TGTGCCATCAGCGATCGGGACAGCTCTGGAAACACCATATATTTT. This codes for CAISDRDSSGNTIYF.

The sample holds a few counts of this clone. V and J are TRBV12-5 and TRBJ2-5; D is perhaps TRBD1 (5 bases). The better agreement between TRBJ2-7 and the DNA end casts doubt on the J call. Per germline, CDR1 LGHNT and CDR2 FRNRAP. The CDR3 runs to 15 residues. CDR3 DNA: TGTGCTAGTGGTTTGACCCGAGACAGCTCCTACGAGCAGTACTTC. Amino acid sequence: CASGLTRDSSYEQYF.

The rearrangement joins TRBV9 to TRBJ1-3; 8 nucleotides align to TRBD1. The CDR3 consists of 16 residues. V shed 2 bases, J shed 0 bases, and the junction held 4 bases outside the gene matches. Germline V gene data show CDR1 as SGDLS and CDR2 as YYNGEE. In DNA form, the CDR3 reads TGTGCCAGCAGCGTCTCGACAGGGGCCTCTGGAAACACCATATATTTT. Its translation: CASSVSTGASGNTIYF.

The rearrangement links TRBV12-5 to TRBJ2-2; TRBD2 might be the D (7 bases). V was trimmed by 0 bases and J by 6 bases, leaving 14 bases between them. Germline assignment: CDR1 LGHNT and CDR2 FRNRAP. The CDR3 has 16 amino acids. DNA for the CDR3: TGTGCTAGTGGTTTGGTACGAGGGGGGGATCCCGGGGAGCTGTTTTTT. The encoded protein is CASGLVRGGDPGELFF.

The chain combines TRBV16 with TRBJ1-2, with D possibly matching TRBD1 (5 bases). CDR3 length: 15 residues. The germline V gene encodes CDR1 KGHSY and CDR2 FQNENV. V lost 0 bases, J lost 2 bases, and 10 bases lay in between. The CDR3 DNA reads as TGTGCCAGCAGCCAATCAGACAGCCTGAACTATGGCTACACCTTC. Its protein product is CASSQSDSLNYGYTF.

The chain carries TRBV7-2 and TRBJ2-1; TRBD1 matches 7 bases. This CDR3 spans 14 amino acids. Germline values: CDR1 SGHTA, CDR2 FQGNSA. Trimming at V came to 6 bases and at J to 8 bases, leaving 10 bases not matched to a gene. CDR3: CASSEWTGRDEQFF. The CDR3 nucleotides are TGTGCCAGCAGTGAATGGACAGGACGGGATGAGCAGTTCTTC.

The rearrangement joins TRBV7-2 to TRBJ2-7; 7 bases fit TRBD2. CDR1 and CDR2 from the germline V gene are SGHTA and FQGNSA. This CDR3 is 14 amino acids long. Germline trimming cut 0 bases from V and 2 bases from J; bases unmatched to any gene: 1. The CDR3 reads CASSLAGLAYEQYF. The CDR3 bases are TGTGCCAGCAGCTTAGCAGGACTAGCCTACGAGCAGTACTTC. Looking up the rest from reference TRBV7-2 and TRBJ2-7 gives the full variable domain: GAGVSQSPSNKVTEKGKDVELRCDPISGHTALYWYRQSLGQGLEFLIYFQGNSAPDKSGLPSDRFSAERTGGSVSTLTIQRTQQEDSAVYLCASSLAGLAYEQYFGPGTRLTVT.

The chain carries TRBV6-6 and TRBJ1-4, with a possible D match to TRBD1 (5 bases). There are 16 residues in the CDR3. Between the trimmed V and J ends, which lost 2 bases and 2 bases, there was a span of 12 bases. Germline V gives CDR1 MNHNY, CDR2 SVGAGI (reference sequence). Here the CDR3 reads CASSYGAAVTNEKLFF. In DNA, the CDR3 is TGTGCCAGCAGTTACGGGGCAGCCGTTACTAATGAAAAACTGTTTTTT.

As DNA, the CDR3 is TGTGCCAGCAGTTTAGTTAGGGGGCATGGCGGGGAGCTGTTTTTT. Encoded protein: CASSLVRGHGGELFF. This sequence joins TRBV27 and TRBJ2-2, with 7 bases lining up with TRBD1. CDR1 MNHEY and CDR2 SMNVEV come from the germline V gene (reference sequence). V trimming: 2 bases; J trimming: 7 bases; junction bases outside the gene matches: 7. The CDR3 length is 15 residues.

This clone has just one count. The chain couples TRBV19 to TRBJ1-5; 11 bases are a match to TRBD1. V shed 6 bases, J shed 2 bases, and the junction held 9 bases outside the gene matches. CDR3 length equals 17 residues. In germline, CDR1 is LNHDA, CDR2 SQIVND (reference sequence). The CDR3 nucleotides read TGTGCCAGTAGGGACAGGGGGCACGGGGGTGGCAATCAGCCCCAGCATTTT. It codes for CASRDRGHGGGNQPQHF.

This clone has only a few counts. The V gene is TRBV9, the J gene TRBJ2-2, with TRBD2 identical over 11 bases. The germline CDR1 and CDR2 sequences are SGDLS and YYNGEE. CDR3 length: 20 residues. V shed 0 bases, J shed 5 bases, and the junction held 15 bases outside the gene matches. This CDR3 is CASSVGISGGAGGATGELFF. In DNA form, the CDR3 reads TGTGCCAGCAGCGTAGGTATTAGCGGGGGGGCCGGCGGGGCGACCGGGGAGCTGTTTTTT. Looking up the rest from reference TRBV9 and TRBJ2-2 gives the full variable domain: DSGVTQTPKHLITATGQRVTLRCSPRSGDLSVYWYQQSLDQGLQFLIQYYNGEERAKGNILERFSAQQFPDLHSELNLSSLELGDSALYFCASSVGISGGAGGATGELFFGEGSRLTVL.

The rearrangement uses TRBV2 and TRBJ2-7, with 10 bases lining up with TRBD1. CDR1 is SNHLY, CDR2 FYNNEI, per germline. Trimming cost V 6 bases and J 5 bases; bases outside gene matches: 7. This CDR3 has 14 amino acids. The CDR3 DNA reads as TGTGCCAGCAGGACTGGACAGGGGGTCAACGAGCAGTACTTC. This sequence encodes CASRTGQGVNEQYF.

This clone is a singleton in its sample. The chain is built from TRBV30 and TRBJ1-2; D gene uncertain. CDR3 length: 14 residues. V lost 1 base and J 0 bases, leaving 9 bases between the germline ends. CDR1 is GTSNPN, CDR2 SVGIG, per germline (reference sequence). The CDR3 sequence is CAWSGAIANYGYTF. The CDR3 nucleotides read TGTGCCTGGAGTGGGGCGATAGCTAACTATGGCTACACCTTC.

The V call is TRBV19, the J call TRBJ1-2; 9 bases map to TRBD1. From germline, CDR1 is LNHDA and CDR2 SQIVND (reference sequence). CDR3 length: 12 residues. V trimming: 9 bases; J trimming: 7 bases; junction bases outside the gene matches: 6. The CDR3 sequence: CASRQGVFGYTF. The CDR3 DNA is TGTGCCAGCAGACAGGGGGTTTTTGGCTACACCTTC.

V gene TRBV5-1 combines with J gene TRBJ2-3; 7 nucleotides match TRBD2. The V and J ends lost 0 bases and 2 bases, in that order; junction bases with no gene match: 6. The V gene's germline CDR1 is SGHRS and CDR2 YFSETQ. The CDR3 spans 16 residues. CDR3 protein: CASSLVGRGNTDTQYF. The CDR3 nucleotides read TGCGCCAGCAGCTTGGTCGGGCGGGGGAACACAGATACGCAGTATTTT.

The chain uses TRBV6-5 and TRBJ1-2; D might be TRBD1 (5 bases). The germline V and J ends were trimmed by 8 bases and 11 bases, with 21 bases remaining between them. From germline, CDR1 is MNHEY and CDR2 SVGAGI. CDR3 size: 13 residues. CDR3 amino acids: CASGGGTTAVYTF. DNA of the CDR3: TGTGCCAGCGGCGGGGGGACGACCGCCGTTTACACCTTC.

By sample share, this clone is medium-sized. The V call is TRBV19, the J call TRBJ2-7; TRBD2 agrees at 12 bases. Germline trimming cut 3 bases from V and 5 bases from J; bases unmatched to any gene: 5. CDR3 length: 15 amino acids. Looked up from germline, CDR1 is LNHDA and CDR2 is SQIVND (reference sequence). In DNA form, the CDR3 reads TGTGCCAGTAGTATCACTAGCGGGGGGTTGAACGAGCAGTACTTC. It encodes CASSITSGGLNEQYF.